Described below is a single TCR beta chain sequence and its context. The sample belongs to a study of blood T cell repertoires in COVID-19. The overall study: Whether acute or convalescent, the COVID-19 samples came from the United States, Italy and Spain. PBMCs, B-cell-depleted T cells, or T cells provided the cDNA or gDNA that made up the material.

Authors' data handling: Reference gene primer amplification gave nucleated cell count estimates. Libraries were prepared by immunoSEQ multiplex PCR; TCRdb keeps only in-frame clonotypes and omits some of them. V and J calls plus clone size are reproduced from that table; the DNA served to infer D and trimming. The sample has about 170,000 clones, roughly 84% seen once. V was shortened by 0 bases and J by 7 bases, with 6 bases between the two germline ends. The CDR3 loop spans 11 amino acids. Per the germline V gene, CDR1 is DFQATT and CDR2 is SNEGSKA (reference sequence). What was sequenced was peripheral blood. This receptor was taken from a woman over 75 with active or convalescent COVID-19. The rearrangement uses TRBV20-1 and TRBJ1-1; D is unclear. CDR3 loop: CSARDRGEAFF. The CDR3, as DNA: TGCAGTGCTAGAGATCGGGGTGAAGCTTTCTTT.